This TCR beta chain comes out of a study of T-cell reconstitution after alpha-beta-depleted transplantation in children. The study's findings and limits: By about two months after transplant, alpha-beta T cells reportedly arose from several hundred graft clones that had expanded. The origin of high day-60 TCRbeta diversity in some patients lay in surviving recipient T cells and thymic progenitors. T-cell counts and diversity were attributed mostly to newly produced T cells one year after transplant.

This clonotype appeared many times. What it binds is not known. Preparation of the TCRbeta library used unique molecular identifiers. Each CDR3 protein is one row after TCRdb ran MiXCR on the PCR reads. This sample carries around 450,000 distinct CDR3 sequences, roughly 17% of them seen once, and the ten largest clones take around 30%. V was trimmed by 8 bases and J by 4 bases, leaving 9 bases between them. The CDR3 extends over 11 amino acids. This TCR was recovered from a boy less than two years old who had a stem cell transplant for Wiskott-Aldrich syndrome, so the T cells may come from the graft donor. The sequenced sample was PBMCs, mostly from graft donor cells, obtained 360 days after TCRalphabeta/CD19-depleted stem cell transplant. The chain joins TRBV12-3 or TRBV12-4 to TRBJ2-7, with TRBD2 as a possible D gene (6 bases). In DNA form, the CDR3 reads TGTGCCAGCGGGACTTTATACGAGCAGTACTTC. Translated: CASGTLYEQYF.